This record concerns one TCR beta chain sequence. This CDR3 has 19 amino acids. The J segment lost 2 bases and the V segment lost 3 bases, leaving 18 bases of the junction unmatched. Germline CDR1 and CDR2: MNHEY and SMNVEV (reference sequence). This sample stems from a study of OX40 agonist ivuxolimab in advanced cancers. For the study at large: A history of anti-PD-1, anti-PD-L1 or anti-CTLA-4 therapy was acceptable, and roughly 40% had some.

Sequencing was performed with immunoSEQ multiplex PCR; in TCRdb, only in-frame clones are kept and a portion is missing. The table lists more than 45,000 clones, about 88% of them singletons. The chain carries TRBV27 and TRBJ1-1; 7 nucleotides line up with TRBD1. The material sequenced was CD4+ or CD8+ T cells sorted from blood, taken in a trial of the OX40 agonist ivuxolimab. The clonotype was recovered from an adult with an advanced solid tumor such as melanoma, head and neck, liver or kidney cancer. The CDR3 loop reads CASSFSAGDSWGSNTEAFF. The CDR3 nucleotides read TGTGCCAGCAGTTTCTCTGCGGGGGACAGTTGGGGTTCTAACACTGAAGCTTTCTTT.